These T cell receptor beta chains were read from a single sample in a study of human T cells and chemical hapten exposure. A single record per CDR3 protein comes from TCRdb applying MiXCR to the RACE reads. In the table there are 150,000 to 200,000 distinct CDR3 sequences, nearly 30% of which are singletons. Sequenced here: whole blood, sampled in connection with sensitization to the hapten diphenylcyclopropenone (DPC). These receptors came from a woman in her thirties with alopecia areata. Some clones in this sample may be carry-over from other donors' samples. Both conserved end residues are trimmed from each CDR3.

v_call,cdr3_aa
TRBV11-3,ASSTSSGLVVSEQY
TRBV20-1,SAAVPPAKNIQY
TRBV28,ASSPTGYTGELF
TRBV6-2/TRBV6-3,ASSSGQVFNQY
TRBV28,ASSLSRHIHARGANVLT
TRBV5-1,ASSYLRDSYEQY
TRBV12-3/TRBV12-4,ASTTGGQPQH
TRBV28,ASSRDRVNTEAF
TRBV9,ASSPSRGLAGELF
TRBV5-4,ASSLTSSGELF
TRBV4-3,ASSQELLFSSYNEQF
TRBV19,ASRLAGAYNEQF
TRBV6-1,ASMTSGNGGELF
TRBV29-1,SVQIGGTGANVLT
TRBV9,ASSVAGTGLSGNTIY
TRBV7-2,ASSYYRPGDTIY